These 21 T cell receptor beta chains came from one sample sequenced in a study of CD8 T cells in ankylosing spondylitis. Study-wide results and caveats: In ankylosing spondylitis blood, a motif of roughly 8 highly homologous TCR beta variants appeared characteristic.

In TCRdb, the 5' RACE reads were re-called with MiXCR into one record per CDR3 protein. The sample includes 450,000 to 550,000 distinct CDR3 sequences, approximately 5.3% of them seen just once. Antigen specificity for these receptors is unknown. The source material was blood, either unsorted or a sorted T cell fraction (not recorded which). These receptors came from a male donor with ankylosing spondylitis.

This clonotype has at least ten counts. The chain employs TRBV25-1 and TRBJ2-7, with D possibly TRBD1 on 6 matching bases. With 9 bases removed from V and 2 bases from J, the gap between germline ends came to 8 bases. CDR3 length: 11 residues. Germline CDR1 MGHDK, CDR2 SYGVNS. This chain's CDR3 is CASGDTYEQYF. CDR3 nucleotide sequence: TGTGCCAGTGGGGACACCTACGAGCAGTACTTC.

Many counts were recorded for this clonotype. This chain connects TRBV5-1 to TRBJ2-2; D remains ambiguous. Trimming cost V 5 bases and J 2 bases, with 7 bases left between them. The CDR3 consists of 13 residues. Per the germline V gene, CDR1 is SGHRS and CDR2 is YFSETQ. The CDR3 sequence: CASRPINTGELFF. DNA of the CDR3: TGCGCCAGCAGACCCATTAACACCGGGGAGCTGTTTTTT. Based on the CDR3 plus reference TRBV5-1 and TRBJ2-2, the full variable domain is KAGVTQTPRYLIKTRGQQVTLSCSPISGHRSVSWYQQTPGQGLQFLFEYFSETQRNKGNFPGRFSGRQFSNSRSEMNVSTLELGDSALYLCASRPINTGELFFGEGSRLTVL.

Concerning this clonotype: One base away lies a much larger clone, so this may be a sequencing read error. Since the CDR3 does not end with the conserved phenylalanine or tryptophan, this likely comes from a read error. The chain couples TRBV20-1 to TRBJ2-4, with 11 bases fitting TRBD2. V was clipped by 3 bases and J by 8 bases; unmatched bases: 3. This CDR3 is 13 amino acids long. Germline lookup yields CDR1 DFQATT and CDR2 SNEGSKA (reference sequence). CDR3 region: CSASTSGSYIQYS. CDR3 DNA: TGCAGTGCTAGCACTAGCGGGAGTTACATTCAGTACTCC.

In its sample, this clonotype was seen many times. The chain has TRBV7-8 and TRBJ2-3, with D possibly TRBD2 on 6 matching bases. The V gene lost 3 bases and the J gene lost 6 bases, with 19 bases spanning the gap. The CDR3 is 16 amino acids. In germline, CDR1 is SGHVS, CDR2 FQNEAQ. The DNA for the CDR3 is TGTGCCAGCAGCTTCGCCCGACTGGGAGGAATGGATACGCAGTATTTT. Its protein product is CASSFARLGGMDTQYF.

This clonotype was recorded many times. In nucleotides, the CDR3 is TGTGCCATCGGGAAGACAGGGGGGTCCTACAATGAGCAGTTCTTC. It codes for CAIGKTGGSYNEQFF. The chain employs TRBV10-3 and TRBJ2-1, with 9 bases that match TRBD1. J lost 1 base, V lost 8 bases, and 6 bases had no gene match. CDR3 length: 15 amino acids. Germline CDR1 is ENHRY and CDR2 is SYGVKD.

The sample holds many counts of this clonotype. The chain recombines TRBV9 with TRBJ1-2; 10 bases match TRBD1. This CDR3 comprises 13 residues. With 4 bases clipped from V and 7 bases from J, the junction kept 4 bases outside the gene matches. Germline CDR1 reads SGDLS; CDR2 reads YYNGEE. CDR3 residues: CASSPRDRGGYTF. CDR3 nucleotide sequence: TGTGCCAGCAGCCCCCGGGACAGGGGTGGCTACACCTTC.

This clonotype was picked up many times. The J gene is TRBJ1-1, the V gene TRBV4-1, with D maybe TRBD1 (6 bases). The germline V gene has CDR1 MGHRA and CDR2 YSYEKL. This CDR3 region has 15 residues. V lost 4 bases and J 1 base, leaving 13 bases between the germline ends. The chain's CDR3 is CASSLAGERNTEAFF. The CDR3 coding sequence is TGCGCCAGCAGCCTGGCAGGGGAAAGGAACACTGAAGCTTTCTTT.

This clonotype showed up many times. The J gene is TRBJ2-7, the V gene TRBV6-1; D not certain. CDR1 is MNHNS and CDR2 is SASEGT in the germline V gene. The CDR3 consists of 11 residues. V dropped 8 bases and J dropped 7 bases, with 12 bases sitting between them. Written as DNA, the CDR3 is TGTGCCAGCGCCCTCCGGGTGGAGCAGTACTTC. Its protein is CASALRVEQYF.

Ten or more counts support this clonotype. The rearrangement uses TRBV10-3 and TRBJ2-2, with TRBD2 matching 7 bases. Germline V gene data show CDR1 as ENHRY and CDR2 as SYGVKD. This CDR3 has 15 residues. The junction had 9 bases not matched to a gene; V was cut back by 11 bases and J by 0 bases. The CDR3 DNA is TGTGCCCTCGGGACTACCCCAGCGAACACCGGGGAGCTGTTTTTT. This codes for CALGTTPANTGELFF.

Ten or more counts support this clonotype. The CDR3 DNA reads as TGTGCCAGCAGCGGACGTAATGAAAAACTGTTTTTT. This encodes CASSGRNEKLFF. The V call is TRBV7-9, the J call TRBJ1-4; D gene unclear. The CDR3 spans 12 residues. V was shortened by 5 bases and J by 4 bases, with 5 bases between the two germline ends. The germline CDR1 and CDR2 sequences are SEHNR and FQNEAQ (reference sequence).

This clonotype has a count of ten or more. The genes are TRBV25-1 and TRBJ2-1; D possibly corresponds to TRBD1 (6 bases). Germline lookup yields CDR1 MGHDK and CDR2 SYGVNS. The CDR3 is made up of 15 amino acids. Trimming took 1 base from V and 15 from J, leaving 22 bases between them. In DNA, the CDR3 is TGTGCCAGCAGTGAATGGGGGACATCCCCCTATGAGGGGTTCTTC. It specifies CASSEWGTSPYEGFF. Looking up the rest from reference TRBV25-1 and TRBJ2-1 gives the full variable domain: EADIYQTPRYLVIGTGKKITLECSQTMGHDKMYWYQQDPGMELHLIHYSYGVNSTEKGDLSSESTVSRIRTEHFPLTLESARPSHTSQYLCASSEWGTSPYEGFFGPGTRLTVL.

Many counts were recorded for this clonotype. The chain joins TRBV5-1 to TRBJ2-3; 8 bases fit TRBD1. The CDR3 loop spans 13 amino acids. The J segment lost 6 bases and the V segment lost 0 bases, leaving 0 bases of the junction unmatched. Germline CDR1 and CDR2: SGHRS and YFSETQ. The CDR3: CASSLGQGDTQYF. CDR3 DNA: TGCGCCAGCAGCTTGGGACAGGGGGATACGCAGTATTTT.

The rearrangement uses TRBV27 and TRBJ2-1; tentatively, D is TRBD2 (5 bases). The V and J ends lost 5 bases and 7 bases respectively, with 18 bases between them. The germline gives CDR1 MNHEY, CDR2 SMNVEV (reference sequence). The CDR3 is made up of 15 amino acids. CDR3 bases: TGTGCCAGCAGTGCACTTCTCCGGGAAGGGAATGAGCAGTTCTTC. The encoded protein is CASSALLREGNEQFF.

This clonotype has at least ten counts. The chain carries TRBV5-1 and TRBJ1-2; D remains unclear. V lost 1 base, J lost 4 bases, and 14 bases lay in between. Germline V gene data show CDR1 as SGHRS and CDR2 as YFSETQ. The CDR3 has 15 amino acids. The CDR3 region is CASSLNPFVLYGYTF. CDR3 DNA: TGCGCCAGCAGCTTGAACCCCTTCGTTCTCTATGGCTACACCTTC.

The genes are TRBV5-5 and TRBJ2-7, with unresolved D. The germline V gene has CDR1 SGHKS and CDR2 YYEKEE (reference sequence). The CDR3 consists of 14 residues. V lost 0 bases, J lost 0 bases, and 7 bases lay in between. In DNA form, the CDR3 reads TGTGCCAGCAGCTTGGACGGAACCTCCTACGAGCAGTACTTC. Residues: CASSLDGTSYEQYF.

At least ten counts were recorded for this clonotype. This chain connects TRBV25-1 to TRBJ2-3; D ambiguous. In germline, CDR1 is MGHDK, CDR2 SYGVNS. V was clipped by 1 base and J by 4 bases, with 12 bases between them. The CDR3 extends over 15 amino acids. CDR3 coding DNA: TGTGCCAGCAGTGAATCGGGTGTATTCGCAGATACGCAGTATTTT. Translation gives CASSESGVFADTQYF.

In this sample, this clonotype turned up many times. The chain combines TRBV7-2 with TRBJ2-4; D might be TRBD1 or TRBD2, each matching 6 bases. Trimming removed 5 bases at V and 1 base at J, with 18 bases between. This CDR3 has 17 residues. CDR1 and CDR2 from the germline V gene are SGHTA and FQGNSA. The CDR3 DNA reads as TGTGCCAGCAGCAAAGGAGGAGGGGGATCCGCCAAAAACATTCAGTACTTC. It yields the protein CASSKGGGGSAKNIQYF.

This clonotype was counted at least ten times. This sequence joins TRBV20-1 and TRBJ1-1, with D unclear. Germline CDR1 and CDR2: DFQATT and SNEGSKA (reference sequence). Trimming stripped 6 bases from V and 5 bases from J, with 10 bases between. This CDR3 comprises 11 residues. CDR3 bases: TGCAGTGCCCCCGCTAGGACTGAAGCTTTCTTT. As protein: CSAPARTEAFF.

Ten or more counts support this clonotype. V gene TRBV7-2 combines with J gene TRBJ1-6; D remains ambiguous. The CDR3 is 13 amino acids. V lost 5 bases and J lost 10, with 12 bases in between. CDR1 SGHTA and CDR2 FQGNSA come from the germline V gene. CDR3 bases: TGTGCCAGCAGCCGAATTGGACGGTCACCCCTCCACTTT. It codes for CASSRIGRSPLHF. Full variable domain (remainder filled in from reference TRBV7-2 and TRBJ1-6): GAGVSQSPSNKVTEKGKDVELRCDPISGHTALYWYRQSLGQGLEFLIYFQGNSAPDKSGLPSDRFSAERTGGSVSTLTIQRTQQEDSAVYLCASSRIGRSPLHFGNGTRLTVT.

This clonotype was seen a few times. The chain recombines TRBV4-3 with TRBJ1-2, with 7 bases identical to TRBD1. V dropped 0 bases and J dropped 7; count of bases not matched to a gene: 2. Germline V lookup: CDR1 LGHNA, CDR2 YSLEER. The CDR3 contains 13 residues. The CDR3 region has the DNA TGCGCCAGCAGCCAAGAGGGACAGTTTGGCTACACCTTC. Translated: CASSQEGQFGYTF.

In its sample, this clonotype was seen many times. This rearrangement joins TRBV29-1 to TRBJ2-7; TRBD1 might be the D (5 bases). The V gene's germline CDR1 is SQVTM and CDR2 ANQGSEA. V lost 5 bases and J 5 bases, leaving 16 bases between the germline ends. This CDR3 has 13 amino acids. The CDR3 here is CSVPSVGRDEQYF. CDR3 coding DNA: TGCAGCGTTCCCTCGGTGGGCAGGGACGAGCAGTACTTC.